The source of this T cell receptor (beta chain) is a study of Ad26.COV2.S vaccination and SARS-CoV-2 variants. Findings and limits, study-wide: Once vaccination had occurred, spike-specific CD8+ and CD4+ T cell responses reportedly showed substantial breadth. For non-spike TCRs, breadth in vaccine recipients resembled that in placebo recipients. Those who received the vaccine showed greater spike-specific TCR breadth than those given placebo.

Regarding this clone: Its antigen is unknown.

The method was immunoSEQ multiplex PCR; TCRdb's version includes in-frame clones alone and lacks a portion of them. The data hold a few hundred thousand clones, with roughly 91% observed a single time. Specified treatment: around 19 received Ad26.COV2.S at low or high dose, single or two shots; 5 received placebo; per-sample allocation not given. Specimen acquisition occurred on day 63 following the initial vaccine or placebo injection. Based in Boston, the donor was an adult of 18-55 years. CDR1 SGDLS and CDR2 YYNGEE come from the germline V gene. The CDR3 spans 16 residues. V lost 3 bases and J 5 bases, leaving 17 bases between the germline ends.

This clonotype originated in a person aged 18 to 59 who received the Ad26.COV2.S COVID-19 vaccine or a placebo. The V gene is TRBV9, the J gene TRBJ1-4; a weak D match, TRBD1 (6 bases). Sequencing was performed on peripheral blood, taken in a trial of Ad26.COV2.S vaccine versus placebo. The DNA for the CDR3 is TGTGCCAGCAGCGGAGGACTAGGGGGGCGAAATGAAAAACTGTTTTTT. It specifies CASSGGLGGRNEKLFF.